Each of the 32 T cell receptor beta chains below was sequenced from the same sample in a study of vaccination effects on CD4 cells after COVID-19. No antigen has been identified for these receptors. Within the ViraFEST assay, antigen-specific CD4+ T cells underwent expansion with viral peptide pools prior to sequencing. Investigators separated out CD4+ T cells once 9 to 11 days of culture had passed. The vaccine given was either BNT162b2 or mRNA-1273, in two doses. The data were produced by immunoSEQ multiplex PCR, yet TCRdb's version contains in-frame clones alone and is incomplete. The sample has roughly 14,000 clones, approximately 68% seen once; the top ten hold over 8.5%. The sequencing here drew on CD4+ T cells from PBMCs cultured with SARS-CoV-2 spike peptides, taken after COVID-19 vaccination. These receptors were taken from a human donor who received a COVID-19 vaccine.

Of note for this clone: Sequence at one end of the junction differs from germline and may be a read error. J is TRBJ2-1 and V is TRBV12-3 or TRBV12-4; no firm D call. This CDR3 comprises 10 residues. DNA of the CDR3: TGTGCCAGCAGTTTATCCGGACCCGTCTTC. It codes for CASSLSGPVF.

This clone occurred a few times. The genes are TRBV9 and TRBJ2-4, with D unclear. CDR1 SGDLS and CDR2 YYNGEE come from the germline V gene. V shed 1 base and J shed 7 bases, with 9 bases lying between them. This CDR3 is built from 13 residues. The CDR3 bases are TGTGCCAGCAGCGTATCCGACGGTAACATTCAGTACTTC. It translates to CASSVSDGNIQYF.

Sample share makes this clone medium-sized. The rearrangement uses TRBV20-1 and TRBJ2-7; D unclear. V was cut by 4 bases and J by 5 bases, with 9 bases left in between. The CDR3 extends over 11 amino acids. Germline V lookup: CDR1 DFQATT, CDR2 SNEGSKA (reference sequence). As DNA, the CDR3 is TGCAGTGCTAATTCAGGCCACGAGCAGTACTTC. Its translation is CSANSGHEQYF.

This chain uses TRBV9 with TRBJ2-1, with TRBD2 identical over 8 bases. The germline V gene has CDR1 SGDLS and CDR2 YYNGEE. Trimming at V came to 0 bases and at J to 13 bases, leaving 6 bases not matched to a gene. The CDR3 loop spans 13 amino acids. CDR3 sequence reads: CASSVASGGPQFF. The CDR3 region has the DNA TGTGCCAGCAGCGTAGCTTCGGGAGGGCCCCAGTTCTTC.

The J gene is TRBJ2-3, the V gene TRBV24-1; D not resolved. Trimming cost V 4 bases and J 5 bases, with 9 bases left between them. Germline CDR1 is KGHDR and CDR2 is SFDVKD. The CDR3 has 13 amino acids. DNA for the CDR3: TGTGCCACCAGTGACCCCGCCCGAGATACGCAGTATTTT. Encoded protein: CATSDPARDTQYF.

The rearrangement links TRBV28 to TRBJ2-7; D might be TRBD2 (6 bases). CDR1 is MDHEN and CDR2 is SYDVKM in the germline V gene. The CDR3 has 16 residues. Trimming stripped 5 bases from V and 2 bases from J, with 19 bases between. CDR3 sequence reads: CASSTIRGKITYEQYF. CDR3 bases: TGTGCCAGCAGTACGATACGGGGGAAGATCACCTACGAGCAGTACTTC. The variable domain in full, with the rest retrieved from reference TRBV28 and TRBJ2-7, is DVKVTQSSRYLVKRTGEKVFLECVQDMDHENMFWYRQDPGLGLRLIYFSYDVKMKEKGDIPEGYSVSREKKERFSLILESASTNQTSMYLCASSTIRGKITYEQYFGPGTRLTVT.

V usage is TRBV7-8 and J usage is TRBJ1-1, with 8 bases matching TRBD1. Germline-derived CDR1 and CDR2 are SGHVS and FQNEAQ. J lost 0 bases, V lost 3 bases, and 3 bases had no gene match. The CDR3 has 15 residues. CDR3 sequence (DNA): TGTGCCAGCAGCTTGGACAGGGCCATGAACACTGAAGCTTTCTTT. Translating it yields CASSLDRAMNTEAFF.

The chain employs TRBV7-9 and TRBJ2-3; D might be TRBD1 or TRBD2, each matching 5 bases. The V and J ends lost 2 bases and 5 bases respectively, with 14 bases between them. The germline V gene has CDR1 SEHNR and CDR2 FQNEAQ (reference sequence). The CDR3 has 15 residues. For the CDR3, the DNA is TGTGCCAGCAGCTTATGGGGGACCTCCGGAGATACGCAGTATTTT. This gives the protein CASSLWGTSGDTQYF.

CDR3 region: CAISAEITGARGTEAFF. For the CDR3, the DNA is TGTGCCATCAGTGCAGAAATAACGGGGGCCAGGGGGACTGAAGCTTTCTTT. The V call is TRBV10-3, the J call TRBJ1-1, with TRBD1 matching over 7 bases. The ends lost 4 bases at V and 5 bases at J; junction bases unmatched: 16. The CDR3 totals 17 residues. Germline values: CDR1 ENHRY, CDR2 SYGVKD.

The chain joins TRBV6-2 or TRBV6-3 to TRBJ2-1; D is uncertain. Per germline, CDR1 MNHEY and CDR2 SVGEGT. Trimming stripped 6 bases from V and 10 bases from J, with 10 bases between. This CDR3 comprises 11 residues. CDR3 loop: CASSRRSEQFF. The CDR3 bases are TGTGCCAGCAGCCGACGGTCGGAGCAGTTCTTC.

In its sample, this clone was seen a few times. This chain joins TRBV5-1 and TRBJ2-5, with unresolved D. The V and J ends lost 0 bases and 2 bases respectively, with 11 bases between them. The CDR3 length is 15 residues. The germline V gene encodes CDR1 SGHRS and CDR2 YFSETQ. The CDR3 sequence is CASSLAQAAQETQYF. For the CDR3, the DNA is TGCGCCAGCAGCTTGGCTCAGGCGGCACAAGAGACCCAGTACTTC.

The V gene is TRBV11-3, the J gene TRBJ2-1; the D is unclear. CDR3 size: 13 residues. Germline lookup yields CDR1 SGHNT and CDR2 YENEEA. V was clipped by 5 bases and J by 2 bases, with 7 bases between them. The chain's CDR3 is CASSQRPYNEQFF. The CDR3 DNA reads TGTGCCAGCAGCCAGAGGCCCTACAATGAGCAGTTCTTC.

This chain connects TRBV11-2 to TRBJ1-1; no clear D. The germline gives CDR1 SGHAT, CDR2 FQNNGV. This CDR3 spans 15 amino acids. The ends were cut back, 0 bases at V and 0 bases at J, with 8 bases in the middle. CDR3 DNA sequence: TGTGCCAGCAGCTTAGATCCGTCCATGAACACTGAAGCTTTCTTT. Amino acid sequence: CASSLDPSMNTEAFF.

This chain connects TRBV20-1 to TRBJ2-1, with D possibly being TRBD2 (6 bases). CDR1 and CDR2 from the germline V gene are DFQATT and SNEGSKA (reference sequence). The germline V and J ends were trimmed by 3 bases and 0 bases, with 9 bases remaining between them. This CDR3 is 14 amino acids long. As DNA, the CDR3 is TGCAGTGCTAGTAGCGGAGCCTCCTACAATGAGCAGTTCTTC. Its translation is CSASSGASYNEQFF.

J is TRBJ2-3 and V is TRBV30, with D uncertain. V gave up 1 base and J gave up 2 bases, with 7 bases separating them. The germline CDR1 and CDR2 sequences are GTSNPN and SVGIG (reference sequence). The CDR3 sequence is 13 residues long. This chain's CDR3 is CAWSGRNTDTQYF. The CDR3 coding sequence is TGTGCCTGGAGTGGGCGGAACACAGATACGCAGTATTTT.

The chain recombines TRBV24-1 with TRBJ2-7, with 7 bases lining up with TRBD2. The CDR3 length is 16 residues. Trimming cost V 2 bases and J 0 bases; bases outside gene matches: 6. Germline-derived CDR1 and CDR2 are KGHDR and SFDVKD. The CDR3 sequence is CATSDSNRTSSYEQYF. CDR3 coding DNA: TGTGCCACCAGTGATTCTAACAGGACTAGCTCCTACGAGCAGTACTTC.

J is TRBJ2-3 and V is TRBV3-1 (or the pseudogene TRBV3-2); D gene uncertain. The germline gives CDR1 LGHDT, CDR2 YNNKEL (reference sequence). The CDR3 has 12 residues. V lost 4 bases and J 2 bases, leaving 4 bases between the germline ends. For the CDR3, the DNA is TGTGCCAGCAGCCTTAACACAGATACGCAGTATTTT. Protein: CASSLNTDTQYF.

The V gene is TRBV4-2, the J gene TRBJ2-1, with 13 bases fitting TRBD2. V trimming: 2 bases; J trimming: 7 bases; junction bases outside the gene matches: 5. This CDR3 is built from 16 residues. Germline-derived CDR1 and CDR2 are LGHNA and YNFKEQ. CDR3 coding DNA: TGTGCCAGCAGCCAATTTCAGACTAGCGGGGGGAATGAGCAGTTCTTC. Protein: CASSQFQTSGGNEQFF.

The gene calls are TRBV9 and TRBJ2-2; D may correspond to TRBD1 or TRBD2 (5 bases each). V was cut by 0 bases and J by 3 bases, with 9 bases left in between. The CDR3 is made up of 15 amino acids. CDR1 and CDR2 from the germline V gene are SGDLS and YYNGEE. CDR3 nucleotide sequence: TGTGCCAGCAGCGTAGGAGGGGACGACACCGGGGAGCTGTTTTTT. The encoded protein is CASSVGGDDTGELFF. Filled out from reference TRBV9 and TRBJ2-2, the complete variable domain reads DSGVTQTPKHLITATGQRVTLRCSPRSGDLSVYWYQQSLDQGLQFLIQYYNGEERAKGNILERFSAQQFPDLHSELNLSSLELGDSALYFCASSVGGDDTGELFFGEGSRLTVL.

The genes are TRBV7-8 and TRBJ1-4; weak D call: TRBD1 (6 bases). Per germline, CDR1 SGHVS and CDR2 FQNEAQ. Trimming stripped 8 bases from V and 1 base from J, with 8 bases between. The CDR3 totals 13 residues. The CDR3 loop reads CASRRGTNEKLFF. As DNA, the CDR3 is TGTGCCAGCCGCAGGGGAACTAATGAAAAACTGTTTTTT.

This clone appeared once. J is TRBJ2-3 and V is TRBV27; D gene uncertain. Germline values: CDR1 MNHEY, CDR2 SMNVEV (reference sequence). Trimming pared 2 bases from V and 2 bases from J, leaving 8 bases between. The CDR3 runs 14 residues. The CDR3 protein is CASSLGGFTDTQYF. DNA for the CDR3: TGTGCCAGCAGTTTAGGCGGTTTCACAGATACGCAGTATTTT.

The chain links TRBV9 to TRBJ2-7, with 8 bases that match TRBD1. Unmatched junction bases numbered 4, after V lost 0 bases and J lost 2 bases. The CDR3 contains 15 residues. Germline lookup yields CDR1 SGDLS and CDR2 YYNGEE. CDR3 sequence: CASSVASGQAYEQYF. CDR3 DNA sequence: TGTGCCAGCAGCGTAGCCTCGGGACAGGCCTACGAGCAGTACTTC.

This sequence joins TRBV2 and TRBJ2-5; 7 bases align to TRBD2. The CDR3 length is 15 residues. V shed 0 bases and J 3 bases; nucleotides not matched to a gene: 4. Germline values: CDR1 SNHLY, CDR2 FYNNEI. CDR3: CASSEARGGEETQYF. Written as DNA, the CDR3 is TGTGCCAGCAGTGAAGCGCGCGGGGGTGAAGAGACCCAGTACTTC.

The chain is built from TRBV4-1 and TRBJ2-6, with 8 bases identical to TRBD1. With V trimmed by 9 bases and J by 2 bases, 6 bases remained unmatched. Germline lookup yields CDR1 MGHRA and CDR2 YSYEKL. The CDR3 is 15 amino acids. Here the CDR3 reads CASQPGGAGANVLTF. CDR3 coding DNA: TGCGCCAGTCAACCAGGGGGCGCTGGGGCCAACGTCCTGACTTTC.

Within the sample, this clone is large. The chain links TRBV6-6 to TRBJ1-5; no reliable D call. The germline gives CDR1 MNHNY, CDR2 SVGAGI (reference sequence). The CDR3 sequence is 13 residues long. Trimming stripped 0 bases from V and 3 bases from J, with 3 bases between. In DNA, the CDR3 is TGTGCCAGCAGTTACTCGAACAATCAGCCCCAGCATTTT. Amino acids: CASSYSNNQPQHF.

This rearrangement joins TRBV30 to TRBJ1-1, with D perhaps TRBD1 (5 bases). This CDR3 contains 12 residues. Germline CDR1 GTSNPN, CDR2 SVGIG (reference sequence). V was shortened by 6 bases and J by 1 base, with 9 bases between the two germline ends. This chain's CDR3 is CACGAPNTEAFF. The CDR3 DNA sequence: TGTGCCTGCGGGGCCCCGAACACTGAAGCTTTCTTT.

This clone is medium-sized. The J gene is TRBJ1-1, the V gene TRBV12-2; no check of the table's D call, TRBD1, against the DNA was made. TRBV12-2 is tagged as a pseudogene. The CDR3 totals 14 residues. The CDR3 here is CASRWDPGAGEAFF. Here the CDR3 DNA reads TGTGCAAGTCGCTGGGACCCAGGGGCCGGTGAAGCTTTCTTT.

DNA of the CDR3: TGTGCCAGCAGTTTAAATGCAGGAAAGAACACTGAAGCTTTCTTT. Amino acids: CASSLNAGKNTEAFF. This chain links TRBV27 with TRBJ1-1; D unresolved. The V end lost 2 bases, the J end lost 1 base, and 11 bases lay between the germline ends. The germline V gene encodes CDR1 MNHEY and CDR2 SMNVEV (reference sequence). The CDR3 length is 15 residues.

V gene TRBV5-3 combines with J gene TRBJ1-1; D might be TRBD1 (5 bases). TRBV5-3 is annotated as an ORF whose role is uncertain. CDR3 length: 19 residues. V was shortened by 2 bases and J by 0 bases, with 23 bases between the two germline ends. CDR3 in amino acids: CARSFHRIWTCRLNTEAFF. For the CDR3, the DNA is TGTGCCAGAAGCTTTCACAGGATCTGGACCTGTAGACTGAACACTGAAGCTTTCTTT.

The rearrangement joins TRBV24-1 to TRBJ1-2; no firm D call. This CDR3 region has 14 residues. V lost 2 bases and J lost 2, with 8 bases in between. From germline, CDR1 is KGHDR and CDR2 SFDVKD. The CDR3 region is CATSDWTENYGYTF. DNA of the CDR3: TGTGCCACCAGTGATTGGACCGAAAACTATGGCTACACCTTC.

This chain's CDR3 is CAISESGDPGNTIYF. CDR3 sequence (DNA): TGTGCCATCAGTGAGTCTGGGGATCCGGGAAACACCATATATTTT. This chain connects TRBV10-3 to TRBJ1-3; D is undetermined. Trimming took 0 bases from V and 4 from J, leaving 10 bases between them. The CDR3 has 15 amino acids. Germline values: CDR1 ENHRY, CDR2 SYGVKD.

This clone was seen only once. This sequence joins TRBV6-5 and TRBJ2-4; a possible D gene is TRBD2 (6 bases). The CDR3 is made up of 14 amino acids. V was shortened by 2 bases and J by 7 bases, with 12 bases between the two germline ends. Germline V CDR1 and CDR2: MNHEY, SVGAGI. DNA for the CDR3: TGTGCCAGCAGTTACAGGAGGAGCGGGAACATTCAGTACTTC. This translates into CASSYRRSGNIQYF.